The following is a TCR beta chain sequence with its context. Deletions cut 5 bases from V and 1 base from J, with 6 bases between. The CDR3 totals 13 residues. Germline values: CDR1 SGHNT, CDR2 YENEEA. In the original analysis: Reference gene primer amplification in the assay estimated nucleated cell counts. Using immunoSEQ multiplex PCR, the repertoire was profiled, and TCRdb retains in-frame clones only, with some absent. From that table come the V and J calls and clone size; the DNA was used to work out D and trimming. Among approximately 140,000 clones, about four fifths were seen once, and the ten largest hold more than 2%. This sample is drawn from a study of blood T cell repertoires in COVID-19. Study summary: Both acute and convalescent COVID-19 samples were obtained from the United States, Italy and Spain. The analysed material was cDNA or gDNA that came from T cells, B-cell-depleted T cells, or PBMCs.

The receptor's source is a man between 65 and 85 years old with acute or convalescent COVID-19. This chain uses TRBV11-3 with TRBJ1-3; D ambiguous. Sequenced input: peripheral blood. The CDR3 DNA reads as TGTGCCAGCAGCCGGGGTTCTGGAAACACCATATATTTT. Amino acid sequence: CASSRGSGNTIYF.